The 22 T cell receptor beta chains below were found in one sample sequenced in a study of cytomegalovirus exposure and HLA in healthy donors. Assay: immunoSEQ multiplex PCR; the TCRdb copy retains only in-frame clones and omits some. The table records around 130,000 clones, roughly 89% of them present only once. Sequencing was done on a sample of PBMCs. Source of these receptors: a man aged 30 to 39 in good health and CMV-seronegative.

The chain recombines TRBV11-2 with TRBJ1-2; TRBD1 might be the D (5 bases). The germline CDR1 and CDR2 sequences are SGHAT and FQNNGV. Trimming left V 1 base short and J 7 bases short, with 16 bases between. The CDR3 is 15 amino acids. The CDR3 loop reads CASSLVGTVVGGYTF. In nucleotides, the CDR3 is TGTGCCAGCAGCTTAGTTGGGACTGTGGTCGGTGGCTACACCTTC.

This chain links TRBV7-9 with TRBJ2-5; D might be TRBD1 (7 bases). This CDR3 has 15 residues. The V gene's germline CDR1 is SEHNR and CDR2 FQNEAQ (reference sequence). Deletions cut 1 base from V and 3 bases from J, with 12 bases between. CDR3 coding DNA: TGTGCCAGCAGCTTAGTCTCAGGGGGGAAAGAGACCCAGTACTTC. It is translated as CASSLVSGGKETQYF.

V is TRBV6-5 and J is TRBJ2-1; 11 bases agree with TRBD2. In germline, CDR1 is MNHEY, CDR2 SVGAGI. The CDR3 runs to 15 residues. With V trimmed by 3 bases and J by 9 bases, 7 bases remained unmatched. The CDR3 is CASSYRLAGLLEQFF. For the CDR3, the DNA is TGTGCCAGCAGTTATCGACTAGCGGGGCTCCTTGAGCAGTTCTTC.

This chain links TRBV15 with TRBJ2-2, with D tentatively TRBD1 (5 bases). Trimming took off 0 bases at V and 2 bases at J, with 10 bases between the two ends. The CDR3 is made up of 16 amino acids. CDR1 and CDR2 from the germline V gene are LNHNV and YYDKDF (reference sequence). The CDR3 reads CATSRERQINTGELFF. The CDR3 DNA is TGTGCCACCAGCAGAGAAAGACAGATAAACACCGGGGAGCTGTTTTTT.

The chain has TRBV6-1 and TRBJ2-5, with TRBD2 matching 12 bases. Trimming took 6 bases from V and 7 from J; bases not matched to a gene: 6. In germline, CDR1 is MNHNS, CDR2 SASEGT. The CDR3 is 14 amino acids. CDR3 sequence: CASRLAGGHVTQYF. CDR3 DNA sequence: TGTGCCAGCAGGCTAGCGGGGGGGCATGTGACCCAGTACTTC.

The rearrangement links TRBV6-5 to TRBJ1-2; TRBD1 is a possible D gene (5 bases). Trimming took off 4 bases at V and 2 bases at J, with 14 bases between the two ends. Germline values: CDR1 MNHEY, CDR2 SVGAGI. The CDR3 contains 15 residues. The CDR3 coding sequence is TGTGCCAGCAGTTCCCAGGCCTCAGGGAACTATGGCTACACCTTC. This gives the protein CASSSQASGNYGYTF.

About this clone itself: In the same sample, other DNA sequences code for this CDR3. The genes are TRBV15 and TRBJ2-5; D may be TRBD2 (5 bases). Germline V gene sequence: CDR1 LNHNV, CDR2 YYDKDF (reference sequence). V gave up 0 bases and J gave up 2 bases, with 7 bases separating them. CDR3 size: 14 residues. The CDR3 nucleotides are TGTGCCACCAGCAGAGATCGGGGACAAGAGACCCAGTACTTC. Protein sequence: CATSRDRGQETQYF. Full variable domain (outside the CDR3, taken from reference TRBV15 and TRBJ2-5): DAMVIQNPRYQVTQFGKPVTLSCSQTLNHNVMYWYQQKSSQAPKLLFHYYDKDFNNEADTPDNFQSRRPNTSFCFLDIRSPGLGDTAMYLCATSRDRGQETQYFGPGTRLLVL.

The chain links TRBV19 to TRBJ2-7; the match to TRBD1 covers 12 bases. The CDR3 contains 16 residues. V gave up 0 bases and J gave up 4 bases; unmatched junction bases: 4. The germline gives CDR1 LNHDA, CDR2 SQIVND (reference sequence). The CDR3 protein is CASSIDPGQGAYEQYF. The DNA for the CDR3 is TGTGCCAGTAGTATAGATCCGGGACAGGGGGCTTACGAGCAGTACTTC.

This clone is a singleton in its sample. The chain employs TRBV7-9 and TRBJ1-1; no reliable D call. The CDR3 spans 12 residues. Trimming shortened V by 7 bases and J by 7 bases, and 13 bases separated the two germline ends. Germline V gene lookup returns CDR1 SEHNR and CDR2 FQNEAQ (reference sequence). CDR3 protein: CASTQVVLEAFF. As DNA, the CDR3 is TGTGCCAGCACCCAGGTGGTTCTTGAAGCTTTCTTT. Filled out from reference TRBV7-9 and TRBJ1-1, the complete variable domain reads DTGVSQNPRHKITKRGQNVTFRCDPISEHNRLYWYRQTLGQGPEFLTYFQNEAQLEKSRLLSDRFSAERPKGSFSTLEIQRTEQGDSAMYLCASTQVVLEAFFGQGTRLTVV.

The CDR3 here is CASSDLVATGELFF. CDR3 DNA: TGTGCCAGCAGTGACCTCGTGGCCACCGGGGAGCTGTTTTTT. This chain uses TRBV6-1 with TRBJ2-2; D call uncertain. Trimming removed 3 bases from V and 4 bases from J, with 9 bases in between. The CDR3 consists of 14 residues. Germline V gene sequence: CDR1 MNHNS, CDR2 SASEGT.

The rearrangement uses TRBV19 and TRBJ2-2; D call uncertain. In germline, CDR1 is LNHDA, CDR2 SQIVND (reference sequence). This CDR3 has 13 amino acids. V dropped 5 bases and J dropped 0 bases, with 4 bases sitting between them. The CDR3 here is CASSPTNTGELFF. CDR3 nucleotide sequence: TGTGCCAGTAGTCCCACGAACACCGGGGAGCTGTTTTTT.

The chain is built from TRBV11-3 and TRBJ1-1; D remains ambiguous. CDR1 is SGHNT, CDR2 YENEEA, per germline. V shed 1 base and J shed 6 bases, with 9 bases lying between them. The CDR3 is 13 amino acids. CDR3 residues: CASSLALSAEAFF. As DNA, the CDR3 is TGTGCCAGCAGCTTAGCCCTCTCCGCTGAAGCTTTCTTT.

The V call is TRBV6-5, the J call TRBJ2-2, with 7 bases matching TRBD2. Germline V gene data show CDR1 as MNHEY and CDR2 as SVGAGI. Germline trimming cut 4 bases from V and 3 bases from J; bases unmatched to any gene: 5. This CDR3 is 15 amino acids long. The CDR3 DNA sequence: TGTGCCAGCAGTTGGGGGGGGTCCTACACCGGGGAGCTGTTTTTT. It encodes CASSWGGSYTGELFF.

J is TRBJ1-5 and V is TRBV19; D unclear. Germline values: CDR1 LNHDA, CDR2 SQIVND (reference sequence). The CDR3 totals 15 residues. With 1 base removed from V and 2 bases from J, the gap between germline ends came to 9 bases. The CDR3 DNA reads TGTGCCAGTAGTATAGCGGGCGGGGGCAATCAGCCCCAGCATTTT. The encoded protein is CASSIAGGGNQPQHF.

The chain is built from TRBV5-4 and TRBJ1-2; 8 bases map to TRBD1. CDR1 and CDR2 from the germline V gene are SGHNT and YYREEE (reference sequence). The CDR3 spans 18 residues. The ends lost 4 bases at V and 0 bases at J; junction bases unmatched: 14. The CDR3 spells CASSVPQGVGLANYGYTF. CDR3 nucleotides: TGTGCCAGCAGCGTACCACAGGGGGTCGGGCTAGCTAACTATGGCTACACCTTC.

V gene TRBV15 combines with J gene TRBJ2-1, with D perhaps matching TRBD1 (5 bases). Trimming took off 0 bases at V and 4 bases at J, with 13 bases between the two ends. CDR1 is LNHNV, CDR2 YYDKDF, per germline (reference sequence). CDR3 length equals 16 residues. The CDR3 DNA reads TGTGCCACCAGCAGAGATGAAAGGGGTCGGTACAATGAGCAGTTCTTC. Its translation: CATSRDERGRYNEQFF.

This clone was recorded only once. V and J are TRBV9 and TRBJ2-3; 8 bases are a match to TRBD2. Germline loops: CDR1 SGDLS, CDR2 YYNGEE. V gave up 0 bases and J gave up 0 bases; unmatched junction bases: 6. The length of the CDR3 is 17 residues. CDR3: CASSVGLSGTSTDTQYF. CDR3 DNA sequence: TGTGCCAGCAGCGTAGGTCTTAGCGGGACTAGCACAGATACGCAGTATTTT.

The rearrangement uses TRBV4-3 and TRBJ1-1; D is uncertain. Per the germline V gene, CDR1 is LGHNA and CDR2 is YSLEER. This CDR3 comprises 15 residues. Trimming removed 0 bases from V and 0 bases from J, with 8 bases in between. CDR3: CASSQDKSMNTEAFF. In nucleotides, the CDR3 is TGCGCCAGCAGCCAAGACAAAAGCATGAACACTGAAGCTTTCTTT.

The chain carries TRBV28 and TRBJ2-7, with 11 bases identical to TRBD1. Germline CDR1 reads MDHEN; CDR2 reads SYDVKM. The CDR3 has 16 amino acids. Germline trimming cut 7 bases from V and 7 bases from J; bases unmatched to any gene: 15. The CDR3 nucleotides read TGTGCCAGCACAAGTCAGGGGACAGGGGGGCGAAGGGAGCAGTACTTC. Its translation: CASTSQGTGGRREQYF.

The chain joins TRBV5-4 to TRBJ1-2; D is unclear. Germline-derived CDR1 and CDR2 are SGHNT and YYREEE (reference sequence). V shed 0 bases and J shed 5 bases, with 14 bases lying between them. The CDR3 is made up of 15 amino acids. The CDR3 coding sequence is TGTGCCAGCAGCTTGGAGAGCGGGGTGGGATATGGCTACACCTTC. This encodes CASSLESGVGYGYTF.

This clone occurred once. The V call is TRBV4-2, the J call TRBJ2-5; the D gene is possibly TRBD1 (6 bases). V was pared by 0 bases and J by 7 bases, with 18 bases between. The V gene's germline CDR1 is LGHNA and CDR2 YNFKEQ. The CDR3 is 16 residues long. In DNA form, the CDR3 reads TGTGCCAGCAGCCAAGATACAGACAGGTTTATTGGGACCCAGTACTTC. Translation: CASSQDTDRFIGTQYF.

This chain uses TRBV7-9 with TRBJ1-1, with D tentatively TRBD1 (5 bases). The CDR3 sequence is 16 residues long. Trimming left V 3 bases short and J 0 bases short, with 14 bases between. Germline values: CDR1 SEHNR, CDR2 FQNEAQ (reference sequence). The CDR3 nucleotides read TGTGCCAGCAGCTTGATGAGGGGAGGCATGAACACTGAAGCTTTCTTT. It codes for CASSLMRGGMNTEAFF.